This TCR beta chain was recorded in a study of OX40 agonist ivuxolimab in advanced cancers. Data came from immunoSEQ multiplex PCR; TCRdb stores just in-frame clones and leaves some out. Here the sample spans 30,000 or so clones, approximately 86% being singletons. Findings and caveats of the study: In a subset of nonresponders, normalized T-cell clonal expansion was also low. Within 6 weeks, CD4+ and CD8+ blood T cells expanded clonally at 0.1 to 3.0 mg/kg. No antigen was identified for the clonally expanded peripheral T cells.

V lost 0 bases to trimming and J lost 3 bases; unmatched junction nucleotides: 6. The germline V gene has CDR1 SGHAT and CDR2 FQNNGV. This CDR3 contains 16 residues. Concerning this clone: Its antigen is currently unknown.

The sample here was CD4+ or CD8+ T cells sorted from blood, taken in a trial of the OX40 agonist ivuxolimab. The receptor was isolated from an adult with an advanced solid tumor such as melanoma, head and neck, liver or kidney cancer. The chain combines TRBV11-2 with TRBJ2-7; 9 bases match TRBD1. Here the CDR3 DNA reads TGTGCCAGCAGCTTAGAGTGGACAGGGGCCGGCTACGAGCAGTACTTC. This encodes CASSLEWTGAGYEQYF. The whole variable domain, remainder taken from reference TRBV11-2 and TRBJ2-7, is EAGVAQSPRYKIIEKRQSVAFWCNPISGHATLYWYQQILGQGPKLLIQFQNNGVVDDSQLPKDRFSAERLKGVDSTLKIQPAKLEDSAVYLCASSLEWTGAGYEQYFGPGTRLTVT.